The source of this T cell receptor (beta chain) is a study of blood T cell repertoires in COVID-19. Study information: Researchers got acute and convalescent COVID-19 samples from the United States, Italy and Spain. PBMCs, B-cell-depleted T cells, or T cells were the source of the cDNA or gDNA that made up the material.

Trimming removed 7 bases at V and 0 bases at J, with 9 bases between. The CDR3 runs to 13 residues. Germline CDR1 and CDR2: MNHEY and SVGAGI. Using immunoSEQ multiplex PCR, the repertoire was profiled, and TCRdb retains in-frame clones only, with some absent. This table holds approximately 480,000 clones, roughly nine tenths found once. The genes are TRBV6-5 and TRBJ1-2; D is ambiguous. Material for sequencing was peripheral blood. This TCR was recovered from a man aged 18 to 30 with COVID-19, enrolled during active disease. The CDR3 loop is CASIRGTNYGYTF. The DNA of the CDR3 is TGTGCCAGCATACGGGGAACTAACTATGGCTACACCTTC.